The next 23 T cell receptor beta chains were all read from a single sample in a study of OX40 agonist ivuxolimab in advanced cancers. Libraries came from the immunoSEQ multiplex PCR assay. The table was pulled from immuneACCESS by TCRdb, which kept in-frame rearrangements only. Such tables lose some clones; where checked, under half of the loss comes from unresolved V genes, and the rest has no known cause. Within this sample are around 84,000 clones, with 89% of them counted one time only. The ten largest clones add up to approximately 0.2% of the sample. The material sequenced was CD4+ or CD8+ T cells sorted from blood, taken in a trial of the OX40 agonist ivuxolimab. All receptors come from an adult with an advanced solid tumor such as melanoma, head and neck, liver or kidney cancer.

This sequence joins TRBV4-2 and TRBJ1-5; the D gene is possibly TRBD1 (5 bases). The CDR3 has 15 residues. V was pared by 4 bases and J by 2 bases, with 12 bases between. Germline V gene lookup returns CDR1 LGHNA and CDR2 YNFKEQ. This chain's CDR3 is CASSRGRQRNQPQHF. The CDR3, as DNA: TGTGCCAGCAGCCGGGGGAGACAGCGCAATCAGCCCCAGCATTTT.

The chain couples TRBV4-1 to TRBJ1-5, with TRBD1 matching 8 bases. V trimming: 0 bases; J trimming: 4 bases; junction bases outside the gene matches: 2. This CDR3 region has 15 residues. Per germline, CDR1 MGHRA and CDR2 YSYEKL. CDR3 sequence reads: CASSQEGQANQPQHF. The CDR3 DNA follows: TGCGCCAGCAGCCAAGAGGGACAGGCTAATCAGCCCCAGCATTTT.

The genes are TRBV18 and TRBJ1-1; no firm D call. CDR1 and CDR2 from the germline V gene are KGHSH and LQKENI. The V end lost 1 base, the J end lost 0 bases, and 9 bases lay between the germline ends. This CDR3 has 15 residues. In nucleotides, the CDR3 is TGTGCCAGCTCACCACAGGGCTCCATGAACACTGAAGCTTTCTTT. Translating gives CASSPQGSMNTEAFF.

The chain combines TRBV7-9 with TRBJ2-1, with 7 bases that match TRBD2. From germline, CDR1 is SEHNR and CDR2 FQNEAQ (reference sequence). V was pared by 5 bases and J by 4 bases, with 11 bases of the junction left unmatched. This CDR3 has 16 amino acids. The CDR3 loop reads CASSPSRGTSYNEQFF. The CDR3 DNA reads TGTGCCAGCAGCCCCTCGCGGGGGACCTCTTACAATGAGCAGTTCTTC.

The V and J genes are TRBV6-6 and TRBJ2-5, with 7 bases matching TRBD2. Trimming at V came to 2 bases and at J to 5 bases, leaving 11 bases not matched to a gene. The CDR3 covers 16 residues. Germline V gene sequence: CDR1 MNHNY, CDR2 SVGAGI (reference sequence). Written as DNA, the CDR3 is TGTGCCAGCAGTTACGCGCGCGGGAGCTGGAGGGAGACCCAGTACTTC. As protein: CASSYARGSWRETQYF.

This chain links TRBV15 with TRBJ2-7; 11 bases fit TRBD1. The CDR3 runs 16 residues. The trim removed 2 bases at V and 3 bases at J, leaving 6 bases unmatched. Germline loops: CDR1 LNHNV, CDR2 YYDKDF (reference sequence). CDR3 residues: CATSRFTGTGGYEQYF. In nucleotides, the CDR3 is TGTGCCACCAGCAGATTTACCGGGACAGGGGGCTACGAGCAGTACTTC.

The rearrangement links TRBV5-1 to TRBJ2-1; 8 bases agree with TRBD2. CDR1 is SGHRS, CDR2 YFSETQ, per germline. V was clipped by 0 bases and J by 2 bases; unmatched bases: 1. This CDR3 is 15 amino acids long. The CDR3 DNA is TGCGCCAGCAGCTTGGTCGGGGGGGCCTACAATGAGCAGTTCTTC. This sequence encodes CASSLVGGAYNEQFF. Variable domain in full (rest from reference TRBV5-1 and TRBJ2-1): KAGVTQTPRYLIKTRGQQVTLSCSPISGHRSVSWYQQTPGQGLQFLFEYFSETQRNKGNFPGRFSGRQFSNSRSEMNVSTLELGDSALYLCASSLVGGAYNEQFFGPGTRLTVL.

The V call is TRBV4-1, the J call TRBJ1-6; TRBD1 aligns across 7 bases. The CDR3 is 19 amino acids. Germline CDR1 reads MGHRA; CDR2 reads YSYEKL. The J segment lost 5 bases and the V segment lost 2 bases, leaving 15 bases of the junction unmatched. CDR3 coding DNA: TGCGCCAGCAGCCAACGAAGACAGGGTGTGGCCGTAAATAATTCACCCCTCCACTTT. Its protein product is CASSQRRQGVAVNNSPLHF.

A single count supports this clone. The J gene is TRBJ1-1, the V gene TRBV6-1, with 8 bases lining up with TRBD1. The germline CDR1 and CDR2 sequences are MNHNS and SASEGT. The CDR3 spans 18 residues. V was clipped by 4 bases and J by 5 bases; unmatched bases: 18. CDR3 loop: CASSGRDRGVSGGTEAFF. CDR3 DNA sequence: TGTGCCAGCAGTGGCCGCGACAGGGGAGTGTCCGGGGGTACTGAAGCTTTCTTT.

This chain uses TRBV5-4 with TRBJ2-3; possibly TRBD2 for D (5 bases). The CDR3 totals 13 residues. Per germline, CDR1 SGHNT and CDR2 YYREEE (reference sequence). V was cut by 2 bases and J by 6 bases, with 10 bases left in between. The CDR3 spells CASSFPAADTQYF. Written as DNA, the CDR3 is TGTGCCAGCAGCTTCCCAGCGGCGGATACGCAGTATTTT.

V is TRBV15 and J is TRBJ1-1, with D hard to call. CDR1 is LNHNV and CDR2 is YYDKDF in the germline V gene (reference sequence). The CDR3 is 13 amino acids. The germline V and J ends were trimmed by 1 base and 4 bases, with 7 bases remaining between them. The DNA for the CDR3 is TGTGCCACCAGCAGAGCGGGAGCCACTGAAGCTTTCTTT. As protein: CATSRAGATEAFF.

The CDR3 region is CASSPWTGGNNQPQHF. CDR3 sequence (DNA): TGTGCCAGCAGTCCGTGGACAGGGGGAAACAATCAGCCCCAGCATTTT. The chain joins TRBV28 to TRBJ1-5, with TRBD1 matching 10 bases. The CDR3 totals 16 residues. Germline-derived CDR1 and CDR2 are MDHEN and SYDVKM. Trimming took 5 bases from V and 3 from J; bases not matched to a gene: 7.

This clone was observed a few times. This chain uses TRBV19 with TRBJ1-5; 8 nucleotides match TRBD1. This CDR3 region has 14 residues. Looked up from germline, CDR1 is LNHDA and CDR2 is SQIVND (reference sequence). Germline trimming cut 6 bases from V and 5 bases from J; bases unmatched to any gene: 6. In DNA form, the CDR3 reads TGTGCCAGTAGCCGCCGGACAGGGTATCAGCCCCAGCATTTT. Its protein is CASSRRTGYQPQHF.

This chain connects TRBV19 to TRBJ2-7, with TRBD1 matching over 8 bases. V was pared by 4 bases and J by 1 base, with 9 bases of the junction left unmatched. The CDR3 covers 16 residues. Per the germline V gene, CDR1 is LNHDA and CDR2 is SQIVND (reference sequence). The CDR3 here is CASSNIRDRNSYEQYF. The CDR3 coding sequence is TGTGCCAGTAGTAATATCCGGGACAGGAATTCCTACGAGCAGTACTTC.

The gene calls are TRBV5-5 and TRBJ2-2; the D call may be TRBD1 or TRBD2 (5 bases each). Trimming cost V 2 bases and J 4 bases, with 9 bases left between them. CDR1 SGHKS and CDR2 YYEKEE come from the germline V gene (reference sequence). The CDR3 has 14 amino acids. This chain's CDR3 is CASSFGTVTGELFF. For the CDR3, the DNA is TGTGCCAGCAGCTTTGGGACGGTCACCGGGGAGCTGTTTTTT.

The genes are TRBV7-9 and TRBJ1-2; D not resolved. This CDR3 has 16 residues. Germline loops: CDR1 SEHNR, CDR2 FQNEAQ (reference sequence). Trimming left V 5 bases short and J 5 bases short, with 21 bases between. CDR3: CASSRGVVAPVYGYTF. The CDR3 DNA sequence: TGTGCCAGCAGCCGCGGCGTGGTGGCCCCGGTGTATGGCTACACCTTC.

CDR3 DNA: TGTGCCAGCAGCTTGGGCCCCCGAGGGTCCTACGAGCAGTACTTC. This gives the protein CASSLGPRGSYEQYF. This sequence joins TRBV5-5 and TRBJ2-7; D is possibly TRBD2 (5 bases). Trimming left V 0 bases short and J 1 base short, with 11 bases between. CDR1 SGHKS and CDR2 YYEKEE come from the germline V gene (reference sequence). This CDR3 region has 15 residues.

With regard to this clone: A read error may account for a junction end that differs from germline. This chain joins TRBV19 and TRBJ2-1, with 10 bases aligning to TRBD1. The germline V gene has CDR1 LNHDA and CDR2 SQIVND (reference sequence). The CDR3 sequence is 15 residues long. In nucleotides, the CDR3 is TGTGCCAGTAGTCTAGACAGGGGGCATGAGGATGAGCAGTTCTTC. Translated: CASSLDRGHEDEQFF.

This chain joins TRBV6-1 and TRBJ1-2, with a weak D call TRBD1 (6 bases). The CDR3 is 15 residues long. V was pared by 5 bases and J by 6 bases, with 19 bases between. Germline assignment: CDR1 MNHNS and CDR2 SASEGT. In nucleotides, the CDR3 is TGTGCCAGCAGTAGCCAGGGGACTTCGGGGAATGGCTACACCTTC. It is translated as CASSSQGTSGNGYTF.

The CDR3 nucleotides are TGCGCCAGCAGCTTGGAAGCCAGAAACACTGAAGCTTTCTTT. Its protein product is CASSLEARNTEAFF. The chain uses TRBV5-1 and TRBJ1-1; D gene uncertain. V lost 0 bases and J 2 bases, leaving 8 bases between the germline ends. The CDR3 is 14 residues long. Germline CDR1 SGHRS, CDR2 YFSETQ.

The J gene is TRBJ2-2, the V gene TRBV19, with a weak D call TRBD1 (5 bases). V was trimmed by 4 bases and J by 3 bases, leaving 9 bases between them. The CDR3 extends over 14 amino acids. The germline gives CDR1 LNHDA, CDR2 SQIVND (reference sequence). The CDR3 here is CASSTSRDTGELFF. Here the CDR3 DNA reads TGTGCCAGTAGTACCTCCAGGGACACCGGGGAGCTGTTTTTT. The full variable domain, with the rest looked up from reference TRBV19 and TRBJ2-2, is DGGITQSPKYLFRKEGQNVTLSCEQNLNHDAMYWYRQDPGQGLRLIYYSQIVNDFQKGDIAEGYSVSREKKESFPLTVTSAQKNPTAFYLCASSTSRDTGELFFGEGSRLTVL.

The V gene is TRBV30, the J gene TRBJ1-1, with D uncertain. V lost 3 bases and J 7 bases, leaving 15 bases between the germline ends. CDR3 size: 13 residues. Germline V lookup: CDR1 GTSNPN, CDR2 SVGIG (reference sequence). Here the CDR3 reads CAWSALRTGEAFF. In nucleotides, the CDR3 is TGTGCCTGGAGCGCACTGCGGACGGGTGAAGCTTTCTTT.

The rearrangement links TRBV5-1 to TRBJ2-7; D gene ambiguous. The germline V gene has CDR1 SGHRS and CDR2 YFSETQ. Trimming stripped 0 bases from V and 1 base from J, with 5 bases between. CDR3 length equals 13 residues. The CDR3 here is CASSLDISYEQYF. The CDR3 nucleotides read TGCGCCAGCAGCTTGGACATTTCCTACGAGCAGTACTTC.